This T cell receptor (beta chain) was sequenced during a study of vaccination and CD4 T cells after COVID-19. As for the study in general: Convalescent patients gave post-COVID blood a median approximately 100 days post-diagnosis, range 35 to 161. Each of the control cultures got a CEFX pool, an HIV-1 Nef pool, or no peptide.

Treatment indicated: roughly 11-day PBMC culture with coronavirus spike peptide pools or control peptides (ViraFEST assay). After being plated at two million per well, PBMCs were cultured with 9 to 10 IU/ml IL-2 and around 9.7 ug/ml peptide pools. Sequence data for DNA of cultured CD4+ T cells were generated by the Oncomine TCR Beta short-read assay. TCRdb ran MiXCR on the PCR reads and lists one entry per CDR3 protein. Seen here are about 12,000 distinct CDR3 sequences, approximately 60% observed once, and the top ten hold 22%. Germline V gene lookup returns CDR1 SNHLY and CDR2 FYNNEI. The CDR3 spans 14 residues. The V gene end was trimmed by 8 bases and the J gene end by 0 bases; junction bases not matched to a gene: 6. This clonotype was picked up a small number of times. Antigen specificity is unknown.

J is TRBJ2-7 and V is TRBV2; TRBD2 agrees at 8 bases. Sequenced input: CD4+ T cells from blood, cultured in vitro. The sequence was collected from a human donor who had recovered from COVID-19. Here the CDR3 DNA reads TGTGCCAGCTTAAAGCGGGAGAGCTCCTACGAGCAGTACTTC. Translation gives CASLKRESSYEQYF. The entire variable domain, with the rest obtained from reference TRBV2 and TRBJ2-7, is as follows: EPEVTQTPSHQVTQMGQEVILRCVPISNHLYFYWYRQILGQKVEFLVSFYNNEISEKSEIFDDQFSVERPDGSNFTLKIRSTKLEDSAMYFCASLKRESSYEQYFGPGTRLTVT.